Each of the 7 T cell receptor beta chains below was sequenced from the same sample in a study of vaccination effects on CD4 cells after COVID-19 (dated by TCRdb to about 2022). These TCRs are of unknown antigen specificity. Preparation of the library involved the immunoSEQ multiplex PCR assay. Drawn from immuneACCESS, this table holds only the in-frame rearrangements with V and J called that TCRdb kept. Clones are partly lost; checked studies trace under half to an unresolved V gene and leave the rest unexplained. The sample profile shows fewer than 85,000 clones; 74% of them were found once. The ten largest make up 2% to 2.5% of the sample. After around ten days of culture, CD4+ T cells were isolated with the EasySep CD4+ T cell isolation kit. Each participant received two doses of an mRNA SARS-CoV-2 vaccine, either BNT162b2 or mRNA-1273. Sample: CD4+ T cells from PBMCs cultured without peptide, taken after COVID-19 vaccination. These receptors all come from a human donor who received a COVID-19 vaccine.

The J gene is TRBJ2-1, the V gene TRBV30; perhaps D is TRBD1 or TRBD2 (6 bases each). V was clipped by 3 bases and J by 0 bases, with 9 bases between them. CDR3 size: 14 residues. In germline, CDR1 is GTSNPN, CDR2 SVGIG (reference sequence). The CDR3 loop reads CAWRGGSSYNEQFF. The CDR3 nucleotides are TGTGCCTGGAGAGGGGGGAGCTCCTACAATGAGCAGTTCTTC. The variable domain in full, completed from reference TRBV30 and TRBJ2-1, reads SQTIHQWPATLVQPVGSPLSLECTVEGTSNPNLYWYRQAAGRGLQLLFYSVGIGQISSEVPQNLSASRPQDRQFILSSKKLLLSDSGFYLCAWRGGSSYNEQFFGPGTRLTVL.

V is TRBV24-1 and J is TRBJ2-1, with D unresolved. The CDR3 extends over 13 amino acids. Germline CDR1 and CDR2: KGHDR and SFDVKD. V dropped 6 bases and J dropped 4 bases, with 9 bases sitting between them. The DNA for the CDR3 is TGTGCCACCAGTTCCCCCGGGTACAATGAGCAGTTCTTC. This gives the protein CATSSPGYNEQFF.

This rearrangement joins TRBV5-6 to TRBJ1-5, with a weak D call TRBD1 (5 bases). The CDR3 runs to 19 residues. V lost 0 bases, J lost 0 bases, and 19 bases lay in between. Germline CDR1 and CDR2: SGHDT and YYEEEE. This chain's CDR3 is CASSLAVASGPLSNQPQHF. The CDR3 nucleotides read TGTGCCAGCAGCTTGGCCGTTGCGTCAGGGCCCCTTAGCAATCAGCCCCAGCATTTT. The full variable domain, with the rest looked up from reference TRBV5-6 and TRBJ1-5, is DAGVTQSPTHLIKTRGQQVTLRCSPKSGHDTVSWYQQALGQGPQFIFQYYEEEERQRGNFPDRFSGHQFPNYSSELNVNALLLGDSALYLCASSLAVASGPLSNQPQHFGDGTRLSIL.

The genes are TRBV9 and TRBJ2-5, with 7 bases lining up with TRBD2. Trimming removed 0 bases from V and 5 bases from J; junction bases left unmatched: 10. Germline CDR1 is SGDLS and CDR2 is YYNGEE. CDR3 length equals 16 residues. The DNA for the CDR3 is TGTGCCAGCAGCGTAGGGGGTCGAGCGGGGAGGGAGACCCAGTACTTC. Its protein is CASSVGGRAGRETQYF.

The CDR3 nucleotides are TGTGCCATCAGTGAGTCGTTTTATGAAGGGGGCAATGAGCAGTTCTTC. Translating gives CAISESFYEGGNEQFF. This rearrangement joins TRBV10-3 to TRBJ2-1; maybe TRBD1 (6 bases). V dropped 0 bases and J dropped 6 bases, with 15 bases sitting between them. The CDR3 is made up of 16 amino acids. Per the germline V gene, CDR1 is ENHRY and CDR2 is SYGVKD.

V usage is TRBV6-4 and J usage is TRBJ1-1; D is uncertain. Germline assignment: CDR1 MRHNA and CDR2 SNTAGT. The CDR3 extends over 13 amino acids. Trimming shortened V by 3 bases and J by 4 bases, and 9 bases separated the two germline ends. In DNA, the CDR3 is TGTGCCAGCAGTGAAAGTTATATCACTGAAGCTTTCTTT. Its protein is CASSESYITEAFF.

In this sample, this clone turned up once. The chain is built from TRBV29-1 and TRBJ1-2, with D uncertain. CDR3 size: 15 residues. Germline V CDR1 and CDR2: SQVTM, ANQGSEA. Trimming left V 5 bases short and J 2 bases short, with 18 bases between. The CDR3 loop is CSVPNSVPFNYGYTF. The CDR3 DNA reads TGCAGCGTTCCGAACAGCGTTCCGTTCAACTATGGCTACACCTTC. The entire variable domain, with the rest obtained from reference TRBV29-1 and TRBJ1-2, is as follows: SAVISQKPSRDICQRGTSLTIQCQVDSQVTMMFWYRQQPGQSLTLIATANQGSEATYESGFVIDKFPISRPNLTFSTLTVSNMSPEDSSIYLCSVPNSVPFNYGYTFGSGTRLTVV.